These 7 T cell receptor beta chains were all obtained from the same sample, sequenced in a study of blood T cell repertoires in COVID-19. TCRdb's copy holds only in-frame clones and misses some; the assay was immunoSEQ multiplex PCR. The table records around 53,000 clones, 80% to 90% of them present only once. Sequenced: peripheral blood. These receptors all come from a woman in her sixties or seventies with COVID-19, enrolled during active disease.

The CDR3 spells CASSTKTGTNTEAFF. DNA of the CDR3: TGTGCCAGCAGCACTAAAACAGGGACGAACACTGAAGCTTTCTTT. The chain has TRBV7-6 and TRBJ1-1, with D possibly being TRBD1 (6 bases). Trimming pared 5 bases from V and 1 base from J, leaving 14 bases between. The germline V gene encodes CDR1 SGHVS and CDR2 FNYEAQ. The CDR3 is made up of 15 amino acids.

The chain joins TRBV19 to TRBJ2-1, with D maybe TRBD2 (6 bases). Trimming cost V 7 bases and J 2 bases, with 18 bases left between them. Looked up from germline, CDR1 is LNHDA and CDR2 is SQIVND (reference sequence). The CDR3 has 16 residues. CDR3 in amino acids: CASMHGLGGPYNEQFF. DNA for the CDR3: TGTGCCAGTATGCATGGCCTCGGGGGACCCTACAATGAGCAGTTCTTC.

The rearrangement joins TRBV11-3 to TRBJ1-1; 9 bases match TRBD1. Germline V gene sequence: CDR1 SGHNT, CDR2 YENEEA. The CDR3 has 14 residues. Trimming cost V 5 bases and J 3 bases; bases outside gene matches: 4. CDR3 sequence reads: CASSRQGGDTEAFF. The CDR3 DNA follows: TGTGCCAGCAGCCGACAGGGGGGGGACACTGAAGCTTTCTTT. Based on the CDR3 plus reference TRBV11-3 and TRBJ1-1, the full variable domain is EAGVVQSPRYKIIEKKQPVAFWCNPISGHNTLYWYLQNLGQGPELLIRYENEEAVDDSQLPKDRFSAERLKGVDSTLKIQPAELGDSAVYLCASSRQGGDTEAFFGQGTRLTVV.

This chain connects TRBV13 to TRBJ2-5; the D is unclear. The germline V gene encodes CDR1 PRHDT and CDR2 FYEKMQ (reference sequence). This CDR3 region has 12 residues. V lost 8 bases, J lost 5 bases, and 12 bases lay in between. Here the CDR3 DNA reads TGTGCCAGCGCAATCCGCAGGGAGACCCAGTACTTC. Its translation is CASAIRRETQYF.

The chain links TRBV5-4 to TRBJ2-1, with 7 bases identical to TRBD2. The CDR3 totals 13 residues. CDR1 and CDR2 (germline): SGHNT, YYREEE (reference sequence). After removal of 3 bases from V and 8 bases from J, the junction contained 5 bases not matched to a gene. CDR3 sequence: CASSSSGGYEQFF. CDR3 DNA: TGTGCCAGCAGCTCTTCGGGAGGCTATGAGCAGTTCTTC. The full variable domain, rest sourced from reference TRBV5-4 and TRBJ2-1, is ETGVTQSPTHLIKTRGQQVTLRCSSQSGHNTVSWYQQALGQGPQFIFQYYREEENGRGNFPPRFSGLQFPNYSSELNVNALELDDSALYLCASSSSGGYEQFFGPGTRLTVL.

The CDR3 sequence is CASSFRDRGEGGELFF. CDR3 nucleotide sequence: TGTGCCAGTAGTTTCCGGGACAGGGGGGAAGGCGGGGAGCTGTTTTTT. The chain joins TRBV19 to TRBJ2-2, with 11 bases identical to TRBD1. CDR1 and CDR2 from the germline V gene are LNHDA and SQIVND (reference sequence). Germline trimming cut 5 bases from V and 7 bases from J; bases unmatched to any gene: 9. The CDR3 loop spans 16 amino acids.

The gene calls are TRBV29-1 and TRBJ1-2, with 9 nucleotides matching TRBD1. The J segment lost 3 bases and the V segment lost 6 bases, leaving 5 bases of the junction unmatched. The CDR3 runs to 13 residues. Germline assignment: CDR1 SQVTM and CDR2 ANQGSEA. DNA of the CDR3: TGCAGCGTGGGACAGGGTGTGGACTATGGCTACACCTTC. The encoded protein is CSVGQGVDYGYTF.